These 22 T cell receptor beta chains were all obtained from the same sample, sequenced in a study of cytomegalovirus exposure and HLA in healthy donors. Use of 60 Vbeta and 13 Jbeta primers characterized the PCR. Measured with immunoSEQ multiplex PCR; TCRdb has only the in-frame clones, and not every one. The sample holds more than 150,000 clones, around three quarters seen once. The sample comprised PBMCs. The receptor set was obtained from a man aged 35 to 55 in good health and CMV-seronegative.

The chain combines TRBV11-3 with TRBJ1-5, with 7 bases that match TRBD1. The CDR3 spans 15 residues. CDR1 and CDR2 from the germline V gene are SGHNT and YENEEA. V dropped 6 bases and J dropped 3; count of bases not matched to a gene: 8. CDR3 protein: CASSRDSLFNQPQHF. The CDR3 DNA follows: TGTGCCAGCAGTCGGGACAGCCTCTTCAATCAGCCCCAGCATTTT.

V gene TRBV10-3 combines with J gene TRBJ2-1, with D maybe TRBD1 (6 bases). V was shortened by 7 bases and J by 6 bases, with 13 bases between the two germline ends. Germline V gives CDR1 ENHRY, CDR2 SYGVKD. The CDR3 contains 13 residues. The CDR3 region is CAINDHRVNEQFF. DNA for the CDR3: TGTGCCATCAATGATCACAGGGTCAATGAGCAGTTCTTC.

The genes are TRBV29-1 and TRBJ2-2; D may be TRBD1 (6 bases). This CDR3 spans 14 amino acids. The V and J ends lost 5 bases and 5 bases respectively, with 15 bases between them. Germline V gives CDR1 SQVTM, CDR2 ANQGSEA. CDR3 coding DNA: TGCAGCGTTACATCAGGGGCCCCTACCGGGGAGCTGTTTTTT. This encodes CSVTSGAPTGELFF.

The chain recombines TRBV7-8 with TRBJ1-5, with D uncertain. V dropped 3 bases and J dropped 2 bases, with 14 bases sitting between them. Germline CDR1 reads SGHVS; CDR2 reads FQNEAQ. This CDR3 is built from 16 residues. The CDR3 DNA is TGTGCCAGCAGCTTCTTTGGAGGAGAAGGCAATCAGCCCCAGCATTTT. It is translated as CASSFFGGEGNQPQHF.

This clone was detected once. The chain has TRBV2 and TRBJ2-5; 11 nucleotides align to TRBD2. The CDR3 extends over 15 amino acids. Looked up from germline, CDR1 is SNHLY and CDR2 is FYNNEI. Trimming at V came to 7 bases and at J to 2 bases, leaving 6 bases not matched to a gene. CDR3 in DNA: TGTGCCAGCAAAGGGACTAGCGGAAATCAAGAGACCCAGTACTTC. It specifies CASKGTSGNQETQYF.

The table lists this clone with a count of one. The chain employs TRBV30 and TRBJ1-4, with TRBD1 matching 9 bases. Looked up from germline, CDR1 is GTSNPN and CDR2 is SVGIG (reference sequence). This CDR3 contains 13 residues. The trim removed 8 bases at V and 4 bases at J, leaving 5 bases unmatched. Written as DNA, the CDR3 is TGTGCCCGCCAGGGACAGGGTAATGAAAAACTGTTTTTT. It is translated as CARQGQGNEKLFF. Full variable domain (missing parts from reference TRBV30 and TRBJ1-4): SQTIHQWPATLVQPVGSPLSLECTVEGTSNPNLYWYRQAAGRGLQLLFYSVGIGQISSEVPQNLSASRPQDRQFILSSKKLLLSDSGFYLCARQGQGNEKLFFGSGTQLSVL.

The CDR3 region has the DNA TGTGCCAGCAGTGAATTTGGGGCAGGGTTCAATCAGCCCCAGCATTTT. Encoded protein: CASSEFGAGFNQPQHF. The chain links TRBV6-1 to TRBJ1-5; perhaps TRBD1 as D (5 bases). The CDR3 has 16 residues. V gave up 2 bases and J gave up 3 bases, with 14 bases separating them. CDR1 is MNHNS and CDR2 is SASEGT in the germline V gene.

The J gene is TRBJ2-2, the V gene TRBV29-1; unclear D gene. The CDR3 sequence is 13 residues long. The germline V gene has CDR1 SQVTM and CDR2 ANQGSEA. V lost 3 bases and J lost 3, with 8 bases in between. The CDR3 sequence is CSVEGSYTGELFF. The CDR3 coding sequence is TGCAGCGTTGAGGGCTCGTACACCGGGGAGCTGTTTTTT.

The V call is TRBV27, the J call TRBJ1-2, with D perhaps matching TRBD1 (6 bases). The CDR3 is 16 residues long. The V gene lost 3 bases and the J gene lost 0 bases, with 14 bases spanning the gap. Germline V gene sequence: CDR1 MNHEY, CDR2 SMNVEV (reference sequence). The CDR3 coding sequence is TGTGCCAGCAGTTTTTACCCTCGGACAGCTAACTATGGCTACACCTTC. This codes for CASSFYPRTANYGYTF.

The chain uses TRBV27 and TRBJ2-7; D ambiguous. The CDR3 consists of 13 residues. CDR1 MNHEY and CDR2 SMNVEV come from the germline V gene (reference sequence). V was cut by 4 bases and J by 1 base, with 8 bases left in between. Here the CDR3 DNA reads TGTGCCAGCAGTTACACCGAATCCTACGAGCAGTACTTC. Translating gives CASSYTESYEQYF.

The rearrangement joins TRBV4-2 to TRBJ2-3; D is undetermined. Germline V gene sequence: CDR1 LGHNA, CDR2 YNFKEQ. Between the trimmed V and J ends, which lost 0 bases and 6 bases, there was a span of 4 bases. This CDR3 contains 12 residues. The CDR3 sequence: CASSQEQDTQYF. CDR3 DNA sequence: TGTGCCAGCAGCCAAGAACAGGATACGCAGTATTTT.

A single count supports this clone. This sequence joins TRBV5-1 and TRBJ2-5, with D tentatively TRBD1 (5 bases). Germline V gene sequence: CDR1 SGHRS, CDR2 YFSETQ. V lost 0 bases, J lost 5 bases, and 14 bases lay in between. This CDR3 spans 15 amino acids. The CDR3 region has the DNA TGCGCCAGCAGCTTGGCAGGGCTGTTGGGGGAGACCCAGTACTTC. Translating gives CASSLAGLLGETQYF.

The chain links TRBV6-5 to TRBJ1-2, with D perhaps matching TRBD1 (6 bases). The CDR3 is 13 amino acids. Trimming pared 5 bases from V and 8 bases from J, leaving 15 bases between. Germline V CDR1 and CDR2: MNHEY, SVGAGI. The CDR3 region is CASSPPGTPGYTF. The CDR3 nucleotides read TGTGCCAGCAGTCCGCCCGGGACACCCGGCTACACCTTC.

The rearrangement uses TRBV6-5 and TRBJ2-3, with 9 bases fitting TRBD2. Germline V gene lookup returns CDR1 MNHEY and CDR2 SVGAGI. The CDR3 runs to 15 residues. The V gene end was trimmed by 6 bases and the J gene end by 2 bases; junction bases not matched to a gene: 6. Here the CDR3 DNA reads TGTGCCAGCAGCCGCGGGAGGGACCCCACAGATACGCAGTATTTT. As protein: CASSRGRDPTDTQYF.

The chain uses TRBV6-6 and TRBJ1-3, with 7 bases aligning to TRBD1. V dropped 5 bases and J dropped 2; count of bases not matched to a gene: 6. This CDR3 has 15 amino acids. Germline lookup yields CDR1 MNHNY and CDR2 SVGAGI (reference sequence). The CDR3 nucleotides are TGTGCCAGCAGTCGGGGACAGTTAGCTGGAAACACCATATATTTT. It encodes CASSRGQLAGNTIYF.

The chain combines TRBV7-9 with TRBJ1-3, with a possible D match to TRBD1 (6 bases). The CDR3 sequence is 14 residues long. V dropped 6 bases and J dropped 2 bases, with 11 bases sitting between them. CDR1 SEHNR and CDR2 FQNEAQ come from the germline V gene (reference sequence). The CDR3 here is CASSQGKAGNTIYF. The CDR3 DNA reads TGTGCCAGCAGTCAGGGGAAGGCTGGAAACACCATATATTTT.

V is TRBV2 and J is TRBJ1-1; D perhaps matches TRBD1 (5 bases). CDR3 length: 15 amino acids. Germline V gene lookup returns CDR1 SNHLY and CDR2 FYNNEI. Trimming stripped 1 base from V and 5 bases from J, with 14 bases between. CDR3 in amino acids: CASSEGAGRETEAFF. The CDR3 coding sequence is TGTGCCAGCAGTGAAGGAGCAGGGAGGGAAACTGAAGCTTTCTTT.

The chain links TRBV5-1 to TRBJ2-7; D not certain. CDR3 size: 15 residues. CDR1 SGHRS and CDR2 YFSETQ come from the germline V gene. Between the trimmed V and J ends, which lost 1 base and 8 bases, there was a span of 19 bases. The CDR3 region has the DNA TGCGCCAGCAGCTTGAGCAGCCTCCGGGTGGAAAAGCAGTACTTC. Amino acid sequence: CASSLSSLRVEKQYF.

The V call is TRBV4-2, the J call TRBJ2-2; D possibly corresponds to TRBD2 (5 bases). The V end was cut by 6 bases, the J end by 5 bases, with 16 bases between. The germline V gene encodes CDR1 LGHNA and CDR2 YNFKEQ. This CDR3 contains 15 residues. CDR3 protein: CASRLPGSPTGELFF. The CDR3 DNA is TGTGCCAGCAGGCTCCCGGGGTCCCCAACCGGGGAGCTGTTTTTT.

The V and J genes are TRBV6-5 and TRBJ2-7; 7 bases line up with TRBD2. The CDR3 spans 14 residues. V was clipped by 4 bases and J by 2 bases; unmatched bases: 5. Germline CDR1 is MNHEY and CDR2 is SVGAGI. CDR3 nucleotide sequence: TGTGCCAGCAGTTTGGCGGGAGACACCTACGAGCAGTACTTC. The encoded protein is CASSLAGDTYEQYF.

The CDR3 reads CASSPRSGIEQYF. Here the CDR3 DNA reads TGTGCCAGTAGTCCCCGAAGTGGCATCGAGCAGTACTTC. V is TRBV19 and J is TRBJ2-7, with D uncertain. This CDR3 has 13 amino acids. V dropped 5 bases and J dropped 6 bases, with 14 bases sitting between them. From germline, CDR1 is LNHDA and CDR2 SQIVND (reference sequence).

This chain joins TRBV5-4 and TRBJ1-2, with D perhaps TRBD1 (5 bases). In germline, CDR1 is SGHNT, CDR2 YYREEE (reference sequence). V lost 0 bases, J lost 5 bases, and 11 bases lay in between. The CDR3 runs to 14 residues. The CDR3 spells CASSLARTPYGYTF. The CDR3 coding sequence is TGTGCCAGCAGCTTGGCCCGGACACCTTATGGCTACACCTTC. The full variable domain, in which reference TRBV5-4 and TRBJ1-2 provide the parts outside the CDR3, is ETGVTQSPTHLIKTRGQQVTLRCSSQSGHNTVSWYQQALGQGPQFIFQYYREEENGRGNFPPRFSGLQFPNYSSELNVNALELDDSALYLCASSLARTPYGYTFGSGTRLTVV.